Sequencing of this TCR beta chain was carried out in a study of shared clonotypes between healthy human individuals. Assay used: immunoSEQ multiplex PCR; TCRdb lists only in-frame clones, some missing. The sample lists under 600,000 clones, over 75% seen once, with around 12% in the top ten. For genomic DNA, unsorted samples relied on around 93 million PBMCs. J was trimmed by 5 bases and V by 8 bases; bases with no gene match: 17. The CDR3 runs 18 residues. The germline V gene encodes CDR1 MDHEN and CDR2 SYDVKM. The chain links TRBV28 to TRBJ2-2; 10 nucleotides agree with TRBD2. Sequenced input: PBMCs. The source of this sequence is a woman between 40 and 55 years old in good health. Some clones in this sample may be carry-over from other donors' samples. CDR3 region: CASGVLAGAGSRTGELFF. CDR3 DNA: TGTGCCAGCGGAGTTCTAGCGGGAGCCGGGAGTCGAACCGGGGAGCTGTTTTTT.